These 15 T cell receptor beta chains were sequenced from one sample in a study of blood T cell repertoires in COVID-19. The protocol was immunoSEQ multiplex PCR, while the TCRdb copy is restricted to in-frame clones and leaves out a portion. The sample records roughly 33,000 clones, over 80% being singletons. Input material: peripheral blood. These receptors all stem from a man at least 80 years old with active COVID-19.

The V gene is TRBV27, the J gene TRBJ1-2, with TRBD1 identical over 7 bases. Germline loops: CDR1 MNHEY, CDR2 SMNVEV (reference sequence). V lost 5 bases, J lost 3 bases, and 3 bases stayed unmatched. The CDR3 loop spans 13 amino acids. The DNA for the CDR3 is TGTGCCAGCAGTCGAACAGGGGACTATGGCTACACCTTC. It translates to CASSRTGDYGYTF.

In DNA, the CDR3 is TGTGCCAGCTCAGGGGGCACTGGAAACACCATATATTTT. This translates into CASSGGTGNTIYF. The rearrangement uses TRBV18 and TRBJ1-3, with a tentative D call TRBD1 (6 bases). Trimming removed 5 bases from V and 2 bases from J, with 7 bases in between. Germline CDR1 KGHSH, CDR2 LQKENI. The CDR3 covers 13 residues.

The DNA of the CDR3 is TGTGCCAGCTCACAACAGGGGCAGGGGATGAACACTGAAGCTTTCTTT. This codes for CASSQQGQGMNTEAFF. V is TRBV18 and J is TRBJ1-1, with 7 positions matching TRBD1. There are 16 residues in the CDR3. V was pared by 4 bases and J by 0 bases, with 8 bases of the junction left unmatched. Per the germline V gene, CDR1 is KGHSH and CDR2 is LQKENI.

This chain uses TRBV18 with TRBJ2-5; D unresolved. This CDR3 is 14 amino acids long. The germline V and J ends were trimmed by 0 bases and 4 bases, with 9 bases remaining between them. In germline, CDR1 is KGHSH, CDR2 LQKENI. CDR3 protein: CASSPPGLRETQYF. The CDR3 DNA reads as TGTGCCAGCTCACCACCGGGCCTAAGAGAGACCCAGTACTTC.

The chain links TRBV5-1 to TRBJ2-2; TRBD2 agrees at 10 bases. V gave up 0 bases and J gave up 10 bases; unmatched junction bases: 6. The germline V gene has CDR1 SGHRS and CDR2 YFSETQ. The CDR3 runs 15 residues. The CDR3 region has the DNA TGCGCCAGCAGCTTGGCCGCTAGCGGGAGTCAGGAGCTGTTTTTT. Its protein product is CASSLAASGSQELFF.

The chain is built from TRBV7-4 and TRBJ2-7; 7 bases map to TRBD2. J gave up 1 base and V 3 bases, and 6 bases lay outside the gene matches. Germline V CDR1 and CDR2: SGHVT, SQSDAQ. CDR3 length: 15 residues. CDR3 nucleotide sequence: TGTGCCAGCAGCTTTTCGGGGGGACTTTCCTACGAGCAGTACTTC. The encoded protein is CASSFSGGLSYEQYF.

The chain recombines TRBV7-9 with TRBJ1-3, with 12 positions matching TRBD1. CDR1 and CDR2 (germline): SEHNR, FQNEAQ (reference sequence). The CDR3 is 17 amino acids. Trimming removed 6 bases from V and 4 bases from J; junction bases left unmatched: 10. CDR3 nucleotide sequence: TGTGCCAGCAGGCCCCGGGACAGGGGGCCGGAGGGAAACACCATATATTTT. Protein: CASRPRDRGPEGNTIYF.

In DNA form, the CDR3 reads TGCGCCAGCAGCCAACGGGACAGGGGGGGAACTAATGAAAAACTGTTTTTT. Amino acid sequence: CASSQRDRGGTNEKLFF. The rearrangement joins TRBV4-3 to TRBJ1-4; 11 bases agree with TRBD1. Germline V CDR1 and CDR2: LGHNA, YSLEER. J gave up 1 base and V 2 bases, and 3 bases lay outside the gene matches. The CDR3 runs to 17 residues.

The chain has TRBV6-2 or TRBV6-3 and TRBJ1-5; no clear D gene. V lost 4 bases to trimming and J lost 0 bases, with 7 bases between them. Germline CDR1 reads MNHEY; CDR2 reads SVGEGT. This CDR3 spans 14 amino acids. CDR3 protein: CASSFQFSNQPQHF. The CDR3 DNA reads as TGTGCCAGCAGTTTTCAGTTTAGCAATCAGCCCCAGCATTTT.

This sequence joins TRBV6-5 and TRBJ1-2; D is undetermined. V lost 0 bases and J lost 4, with 12 bases in between. Germline assignment: CDR1 MNHEY and CDR2 SVGAGI. This CDR3 spans 15 amino acids. CDR3 protein: CASSYSSGTLYGYTF. CDR3 sequence (DNA): TGTGCCAGCAGTTACTCTTCGGGAACACTCTATGGCTACACCTTC.

This clone appeared a single time. The J gene is TRBJ2-5, the V gene TRBV28; D perhaps matches TRBD2 (7 bases). Trimming took 6 bases from V and 0 from J, leaving 20 bases between them. Germline V CDR1 and CDR2: MDHEN, SYDVKM. The CDR3 is 17 amino acids. For the CDR3, the DNA is TGTGCCAGCAGACCCCGGGGGGCGGTACGCAACCAAGAGACCCAGTACTTC. Protein sequence: CASRPRGAVRNQETQYF.

The chain joins TRBV6-2 or TRBV6-3 to TRBJ2-7; 8 bases match TRBD1. Germline trimming cut 2 bases from V and 2 bases from J; bases unmatched to any gene: 8. CDR3 length equals 16 residues. Germline V lookup: CDR1 MNHEY, CDR2 SVGEGT. CDR3 amino acids: CASSYGAGQGTYEQYF. The CDR3 DNA is TGTGCCAGCAGTTACGGCGCCGGACAGGGCACCTACGAGCAGTACTTC.

CDR3 sequence (DNA): TGTGCCACCAGCAATAAGGACAGGGGGGCAAGTTCACCCCTCCACTTT. It is translated as CATSNKDRGASSPLHF. The chain combines TRBV15 with TRBJ1-6, with TRBD1 identical over 10 bases. The CDR3 is made up of 16 amino acids. CDR1 and CDR2 from the germline V gene are LNHNV and YYDKDF (reference sequence). Trimming at V came to 4 bases and at J to 9 bases, leaving 9 bases not matched to a gene.

CDR3 region: CASSPITLAGGANTGELFF. The DNA of the CDR3 is TGTGCCAGCTCACCGATCACTCTAGCGGGAGGCGCGAACACCGGGGAGCTGTTTTTT. This chain links TRBV18 with TRBJ2-2; 11 bases agree with TRBD2. CDR3 length: 19 residues. V lost 3 bases, J lost 0 bases, and 9 bases stayed unmatched. Germline values: CDR1 KGHSH, CDR2 LQKENI.

The gene calls are TRBV11-2 and TRBJ2-3; 7 positions match TRBD1. V dropped 6 bases and J dropped 4; count of bases not matched to a gene: 10. This CDR3 comprises 15 residues. Germline CDR1 SGHAT, CDR2 FQNNGV. The CDR3 coding sequence is TGTGCCAGCAGACATTTGACAGGGCGGGCAGATACGCAGTATTTT. It yields the protein CASRHLTGRADTQYF. The variable domain in full, with the rest retrieved from reference TRBV11-2 and TRBJ2-3, is EAGVAQSPRYKIIEKRQSVAFWCNPISGHATLYWYQQILGQGPKLLIQFQNNGVVDDSQLPKDRFSAERLKGVDSTLKIQPAKLEDSAVYLCASRHLTGRADTQYFGPGTRLTVL.